The subject of this entry is one TCR beta chain. This record belongs to a study of T cell clones after liver transplantation. Turning to the study itself: TCRbeta sequencing after a pre-transplant mixed lymphocyte reaction identified graft-donor-reactive clones, later tracked in post-transplant blood.

Profiled with immunoSEQ multiplex PCR; TCRdb holds only in-frame clones, not every one. The table has some 15,000 clones, around 90% seen once; the top ten hold approximately 50%. Trimming took 6 bases from V and 8 from J; bases not matched to a gene: 4. CDR1 is SGHVS, CDR2 FNYEAQ, per germline. The CDR3 loop spans 13 amino acids. The origin of this receptor is a human donor who received a liver transplant. The rearrangement joins TRBV7-6 to TRBJ1-4; 9 bases line up with TRBD1. The sample consisted of CD8+ T cells from blood, taken before liver transplant. Here the CDR3 DNA reads TGTGCCAGCAGGGGGACAGGGAGCGAAAAACTGTTTTTT. Its protein product is CASRGTGSEKLFF.